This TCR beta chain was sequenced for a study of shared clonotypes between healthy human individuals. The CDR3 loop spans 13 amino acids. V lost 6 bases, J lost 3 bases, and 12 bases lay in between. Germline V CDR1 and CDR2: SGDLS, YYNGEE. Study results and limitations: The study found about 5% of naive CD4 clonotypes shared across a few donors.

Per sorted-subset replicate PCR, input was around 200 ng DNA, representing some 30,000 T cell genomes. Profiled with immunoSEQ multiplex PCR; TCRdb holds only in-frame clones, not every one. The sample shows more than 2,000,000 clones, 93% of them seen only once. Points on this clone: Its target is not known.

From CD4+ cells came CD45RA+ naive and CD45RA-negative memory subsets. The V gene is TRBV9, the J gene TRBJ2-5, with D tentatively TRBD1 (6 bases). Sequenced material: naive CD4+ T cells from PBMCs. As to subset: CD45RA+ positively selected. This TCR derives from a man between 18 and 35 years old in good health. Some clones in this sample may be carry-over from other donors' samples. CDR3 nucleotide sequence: TGTGCCAGCAATCGACAGGAGAAAGAGACCCAGTACTTC. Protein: CASNRQEKETQYF.